The 28 T cell receptor beta chains listed next were all sequenced from one sample in a study of identical twins. From the 5' RACE reads, TCRdb called clonotypes with MiXCR, one entry per CDR3 protein. The data show 250,000 or so distinct CDR3 sequences, roughly 13% seen once. This sample also appeared in a second study, on yellow fever vaccine responses in identical twins.

Sequencing input: memory (CD45RO+) T cells sorted from blood. The source is a woman aged 18 to 35 in good health.

This clonotype came up many times. The chain has TRBV20-1 and TRBJ2-1; 9 bases map to TRBD2. CDR3 length: 13 amino acids. From germline, CDR1 is DFQATT and CDR2 SNEGSKA (reference sequence). J was trimmed by 6 bases and V by 4 bases; bases with no gene match: 4. CDR3 protein: CSAIAGVSNEQFF. The CDR3 DNA follows: TGCAGTGCTATAGCGGGAGTTTCCAATGAGCAGTTCTTC.

This clonotype was detected many times. The chain recombines TRBV12-3 or TRBV12-4 with TRBJ2-7, with 10 bases that match TRBD1. CDR3 length: 14 residues. With 5 bases clipped from V and 3 bases from J, the junction kept 4 bases outside the gene matches. CDR3 amino acids: CASSRQGAGYEQYF. In DNA form, the CDR3 reads TGTGCCAGCAGTCGACAGGGGGCTGGCTACGAGCAGTACTTC.

This clonotype showed up just a few times. Sequence at one end of the junction differs from germline and may be a read error. The chain recombines TRBV6-4 with TRBJ2-5; D assignment may be TRBD1 or TRBD2 (5 bases each). The length of the CDR3 is 11 residues. CDR1 and CDR2 from the germline V gene are MRHNA and SNTAGT. Written as DNA, the CDR3 is TGTGCCAGCAGGACTGGGGGTGCCCACGGCTTC. This translates into CASRTGGAHGF.

In its sample, this clonotype was seen a few times. V is TRBV18 and J is TRBJ2-7; the D is unclear. Deletions cut 0 bases from V and 10 bases from J, with 13 bases between. This CDR3 has 13 residues. CDR1 is KGHSH, CDR2 LQKENI, per germline. CDR3 protein: CASSPPGPLRQYF. The CDR3 region has the DNA TGTGCCAGCTCACCACCGGGTCCTCTCCGTCAGTACTTC.

Many counts were recorded for this clonotype. This chain joins TRBV29-1 and TRBJ2-7; 11 bases align to TRBD1. V lost 6 bases to trimming and J lost 4 bases; unmatched junction nucleotides: 11. The CDR3 length is 15 residues. Germline V gene sequence: CDR1 SQVTM, CDR2 ANQGSEA. The chain's CDR3 is CSVTTGQGASYEQYF. Here the CDR3 DNA reads TGCAGCGTAACGACAGGACAGGGGGCTTCGTACGAGCAGTACTTC.

This chain joins TRBV9 and TRBJ2-3; tentative D call: TRBD1 (6 bases). The CDR3 has 15 amino acids. Germline-derived CDR1 and CDR2 are SGDLS and YYNGEE. V lost 0 bases, J lost 1 base, and 9 bases lay in between. The CDR3 spells CASSVAKGGTDTQYF. The DNA of the CDR3 is TGTGCCAGCAGCGTAGCCAAGGGGGGCACAGATACGCAGTATTTT.

This clonotype was seen only a few times. The chain carries TRBV20-1 and TRBJ2-2; tentative D call: TRBD1 (6 bases). The germline V and J ends were trimmed by 1 base and 4 bases, with 13 bases remaining between them. Germline values: CDR1 DFQATT, CDR2 SNEGSKA (reference sequence). CDR3 length: 15 amino acids. CDR3 sequence: CSARAIQGTTGELFF. The DNA of the CDR3 is TGCAGTGCTAGAGCCATCCAGGGGACCACCGGGGAGCTGTTTTTT.

The chain links TRBV20-1 to TRBJ2-7; 8 bases are shared with TRBD1. The V gene's germline CDR1 is DFQATT and CDR2 SNEGSKA (reference sequence). The CDR3 extends over 14 amino acids. J lost 4 bases, V lost 6 bases, and 11 bases had no gene match. The CDR3 loop is CSAGQVTLEYEQYF. The CDR3 region has the DNA TGCAGTGCGGGACAGGTGACCTTGGAGTACGAGCAGTACTTC.

This clonotype was seen ten or more times. The chain uses TRBV7-9 and TRBJ2-5, with D possibly being TRBD1 (5 bases). The germline V and J ends were trimmed by 3 bases and 2 bases, with 10 bases remaining between them. The CDR3 is 14 amino acids. Germline CDR1 and CDR2: SEHNR and FQNEAQ (reference sequence). The CDR3 sequence: CASSFIRDQETQYF. In nucleotides, the CDR3 is TGTGCCAGCAGCTTCATCAGGGATCAAGAGACCCAGTACTTC.

J is TRBJ2-1 and V is TRBV6-1; 7 bases are a match to TRBD2. V lost 0 bases to trimming and J lost 8 bases; unmatched junction nucleotides: 7. Germline CDR1 MNHNS, CDR2 SASEGT. This CDR3 is 15 amino acids long. This chain's CDR3 is CASSEAGGPAYEQFF. DNA for the CDR3: TGTGCCAGCAGTGAAGCGGGAGGGCCGGCATATGAGCAGTTCTTC.

The chain uses TRBV7-2 and TRBJ2-2; 9 bases align to TRBD2. Germline V gene sequence: CDR1 SGHTA, CDR2 FQGNSA. The length of the CDR3 is 13 residues. Trimming cost V 8 bases and J 6 bases; bases outside gene matches: 4. The CDR3 nucleotides are TGTGCCAGCGGCGGGGGGGCGGCCGGGGAGCTGTTTTTT. Its protein is CASGGGAAGELFF.

This clonotype was seen at least ten times. The chain recombines TRBV3-1 with TRBJ2-3; a weak D match, TRBD2 (6 bases). V was shortened by 7 bases and J by 1 base, with 15 bases between the two germline ends. Germline CDR1 and CDR2: LGHDT and YNNKEL (reference sequence). The CDR3 loop spans 15 amino acids. The CDR3 DNA sequence: TGTGCCAGCAAGCTGGTCGGCGGGGGCACAGATACGCAGTATTTT. Amino acid sequence: CASKLVGGGTDTQYF.

The gene calls are TRBV29-1 and TRBJ2-1; D gene uncertain. Trimming stripped 6 bases from V and 1 base from J, with 13 bases between. Germline V gene lookup returns CDR1 SQVTM and CDR2 ANQGSEA. The CDR3 contains 14 residues. CDR3 in DNA: TGCAGCGTAACCTCCGGGCGGTCCTACAATGAGCAGTTCTTC. Residues: CSVTSGRSYNEQFF.

This clonotype was detected many times. The chain employs TRBV5-1 and TRBJ1-5; 7 positions agree with TRBD1. Germline CDR1 SGHRS, CDR2 YFSETQ. V gave up 3 bases and J gave up 4 bases; unmatched junction bases: 1. The CDR3 is 13 amino acids. Here the CDR3 reads CASSSDRNQPQHF. The CDR3 nucleotides read TGCGCCAGCAGCTCGGACAGGAATCAGCCCCAGCATTTT.

This rearrangement joins TRBV6-2 or TRBV6-3 to TRBJ2-3; D not certain. The V end was cut by 9 bases, the J end by 7 bases, with 11 bases between. CDR1 MNHEY and CDR2 SVGEGT come from the germline V gene. The CDR3 consists of 11 residues. CDR3: CASSEIHTQYF. The CDR3 DNA reads as TGTGCCAGTTCAGAGATCCATACGCAGTATTTT.

Ten or more counts support this clonotype. The CDR3 is CASSLSGTHNEQFF. The CDR3 bases are TGCGCCAGCAGCTTAAGCGGGACCCATAATGAGCAGTTCTTC. This sequence joins TRBV5-1 and TRBJ2-1, with 7 bases aligning to TRBD2. V trimming: 2 bases; J trimming: 7 bases; junction bases outside the gene matches: 6. This CDR3 is 14 amino acids long. Germline V lookup: CDR1 SGHRS, CDR2 YFSETQ.

The chain combines TRBV6-1 with TRBJ1-4; TRBD1 aligns across 12 bases. Germline lookup yields CDR1 MNHNS and CDR2 SASEGT. V shed 8 bases, J shed 8 bases, and the junction held 6 bases outside the gene matches. The length of the CDR3 is 14 residues. The CDR3 here is CASSRDRGQEKLFF. Written as DNA, the CDR3 is TGTGCCAGCTCGCGGGACAGGGGGCAAGAAAAACTGTTTTTT.

In its sample, this clonotype was seen a few times. The chain is built from TRBV25-1 and TRBJ2-1; a possible D gene is TRBD1 (6 bases). CDR1 is MGHDK, CDR2 SYGVNS, per germline. The CDR3 has 16 residues. V lost 1 base, J lost 6 bases, and 16 bases lay in between. The CDR3: CASSESPQVGGNEQFF. CDR3 DNA: TGTGCCAGCAGTGAATCCCCCCAGGTAGGGGGCAATGAGCAGTTCTTC.

V is TRBV10-2 and J is TRBJ2-4, with 11 bases aligning to TRBD2. Germline V gene data show CDR1 as WSHSY and CDR2 as SAAADI. J gave up 8 bases and V 4 bases, and 7 bases lay outside the gene matches. The CDR3 length is 15 residues. This CDR3 reads CASSVAGGPWDIQYF. In DNA form, the CDR3 reads TGCGCCAGCAGTGTAGCGGGGGGGCCGTGGGACATTCAGTACTTC.

This clonotype was seen many times. The V call is TRBV5-1, the J call TRBJ1-2; D gene unclear. CDR3 length: 15 amino acids. CDR1 is SGHRS and CDR2 is YFSETQ in the germline V gene. Trimming pared 1 base from V and 4 bases from J, leaving 14 bases between. This CDR3 reads CASSLLGGGGYGYTF. As DNA, the CDR3 is TGCGCCAGCAGCTTGCTGGGTGGTGGCGGCTATGGCTACACCTTC.

About this clonotype itself: A much more abundant neighbour one base away suggests this may be a read error. The chain couples TRBV6-1 to TRBJ2-1; D is ambiguous. The CDR3 has 14 amino acids. Germline lookup yields CDR1 MNHNS and CDR2 SASEGT. V lost 9 bases and J lost 2, with 14 bases in between. CDR3 sequence: CASQPISPYNEQFF. DNA for the CDR3: TGTGCCAGTCAGCCCATTAGCCCCTACAATGAGCAGTTCTTC.

This clonotype was found a few times. The chain has TRBV6-1 and TRBJ1-4; D unresolved. The CDR3 has 14 amino acids. Trimming pared 1 base from V and 5 bases from J, leaving 8 bases between. The germline V gene encodes CDR1 MNHNS and CDR2 SASEGT. The DNA of the CDR3 is TGTGCCAGCAGTGAAGTCTCCAGAAATGAAAAACTGTTTTTT. It is translated as CASSEVSRNEKLFF.

The CDR3 DNA follows: TGTGCCAGCAGCTCGCGGGAGCGTGAGACCCAGTACTTC. Protein product: CASSSRERETQYF. The genes are TRBV7-2 and TRBJ2-5; TRBD2 matches at 7 bases. The CDR3 extends over 13 amino acids. Germline CDR1 SGHTA, CDR2 FQGNSA. The V and J ends lost 4 bases and 5 bases, in that order; junction bases with no gene match: 4.

This clonotype was seen a handful of times. This chain uses TRBV10-3 with TRBJ2-3; 7 nucleotides match TRBD2. The CDR3 has 15 residues. From germline, CDR1 is ENHRY and CDR2 SYGVKD. Losses at the gene ends were 8 bases for V and 6 bases for J; bases not matched to a gene: 14. The CDR3 is CAIAKSSGGGDTQYF. For the CDR3, the DNA is TGTGCCATCGCGAAGTCTAGCGGTGGCGGGGATACGCAGTATTTT.

In this sample, this clonotype turned up many times. This CDR3 reads CARGLAGTSQQFF. The CDR3 DNA reads TGTGCCAGAGGGCTAGCGGGAACTAGTCAGCAGTTCTTC. This rearrangement joins TRBV7-9 to TRBJ2-1; TRBD2 matches 9 bases. The V and J ends lost 9 bases and 11 bases, in that order; junction bases with no gene match: 11. CDR3 length: 13 residues. Per the germline V gene, CDR1 is SEHNR and CDR2 is FQNEAQ (reference sequence).

The chain couples TRBV12-3 or TRBV12-4 to TRBJ1-2; 9 positions match TRBD1. The junction had 12 bases not matched to a gene; V was cut back by 5 bases and J by 2 bases. The CDR3 has 17 residues. CDR3 DNA sequence: TGTGCCAGCAGTCTCTTCACAGGGGGCGCGGCGAACTATGGCTACACCTTC. This gives the protein CASSLFTGGAANYGYTF.

This clonotype has a handful of counts. The chain has TRBV5-1 and TRBJ2-3; D possibly corresponds to TRBD2 (5 bases). Germline CDR1 is SGHRS and CDR2 is YFSETQ. CDR3 length: 15 amino acids. The V gene lost 0 bases and the J gene lost 6 bases, with 14 bases spanning the gap. CDR3 nucleotides: TGCGCCAGCAGCTTGGTAGCGCCCAGCCAGGATACGCAGTATTTT. This codes for CASSLVAPSQDTQYF.

The V gene is TRBV6-5, the J gene TRBJ2-3; a possible D gene is TRBD2 (6 bases). With 3 bases removed from V and 6 bases from J, the gap between germline ends came to 19 bases. The CDR3 covers 16 residues. Germline CDR1 is MNHEY and CDR2 is SVGAGI. The CDR3 loop is CASSYGTLHLVDTQYF. The CDR3 bases are TGTGCCAGCAGTTATGGGACTCTCCATCTCGTTGATACGCAGTATTTT.